Listed here are 6 T cell receptor beta chains from one sample, sequenced in a study of blood T cell repertoires in COVID-19. Here immunoSEQ multiplex PCR was the method, and the copy in TCRdb shows in-frame clones only, minus some. This sample has 300,000 to 350,000 clones, with 88% found just once. Sequencing used PBMCs or T cells enriched from blood (not recorded which). The receptors stem from a man aged 25 to 45 who had recovered from COVID-19.

This clone appeared a single time. The chain has TRBV29-1 and TRBJ1-2; D is undetermined. Germline lookup yields CDR1 SQVTM and CDR2 ANQGSEA. With 2 bases removed from V and 4 bases from J, the gap between germline ends came to 5 bases. This CDR3 has 11 residues. The CDR3 nucleotides are TGCAGCGTTGAACACAGCTATGGCTACACCTTC. It encodes CSVEHSYGYTF.

This chain uses TRBV28 with TRBJ1-6, with a weak D call TRBD1 (5 bases). The CDR3 is 12 residues long. Germline V gene data show CDR1 as MDHEN and CDR2 as SYDVKM. V was clipped by 5 bases and J by 10 bases, with 9 bases between them. The chain's CDR3 is CASSRGASPLHF. Written as DNA, the CDR3 is TGTGCCAGCAGTCGCGGGGCCTCACCCCTCCACTTT.

This rearrangement joins TRBV7-9 to TRBJ1-2; D may be TRBD1 (5 bases). CDR3 length equals 13 residues. V was trimmed by 3 bases and J by 6 bases, leaving 11 bases between them. The germline CDR1 and CDR2 sequences are SEHNR and FQNEAQ (reference sequence). DNA for the CDR3: TGTGCCAGCAGCTTGGGGGGAAGAGATGGCTACACCTTC. Encoded protein: CASSLGGRDGYTF.

The rearrangement joins TRBV7-6 to TRBJ2-1; 13 positions agree with TRBD2. With 5 bases clipped from V and 4 bases from J, the junction kept 8 bases outside the gene matches. The CDR3 has 17 residues. Germline V CDR1 and CDR2: SGHVS, FNYEAQ. CDR3 coding DNA: TGTGCCAGCAGCCTTGAGACTAGCGGGGGGAAATACAATGAGCAGTTCTTC. Protein product: CASSLETSGGKYNEQFF. The full variable domain, rest sourced from reference TRBV7-6 and TRBJ2-1, is GAGVSQSPRYKVTKRGQDVALRCDPISGHVSLYWYRQALGQGPEFLTYFNYEAQQDKSGLPNDRFSAERPEGSISTLTIQRTEQRDSAMYRCASSLETSGGKYNEQFFGPGTRLTVL.

The rearrangement joins TRBV3-1 (or the pseudogene TRBV3-2) to TRBJ2-2, with 8 bases identical to TRBD2. The CDR3 has 16 amino acids. V was pared by 4 bases and J by 4 bases, with 8 bases of the junction left unmatched. Germline loops: CDR1 LGHDT, CDR2 YNNKEL (reference sequence). This CDR3 is CASSPFAGGFTGELFF. In DNA, the CDR3 is TGTGCCAGCAGCCCCTTTGCGGGGGGATTCACCGGGGAGCTGTTTTTT.

This clone turned up a few times. V is TRBV19 and J is TRBJ1-5; 8 nucleotides match TRBD1. The V segment lost 5 bases and the J segment 7 bases; nucleotides outside the gene matches: 4. This CDR3 region has 13 residues. Germline loops: CDR1 LNHDA, CDR2 SQIVND (reference sequence). The CDR3 loop is CASSYRGGQPQHF. DNA of the CDR3: TGTGCCAGTAGTTACAGGGGGGGCCAGCCCCAGCATTTT. The full variable domain, its missing parts supplied by reference TRBV19 and TRBJ1-5, is DGGITQSPKYLFRKEGQNVTLSCEQNLNHDAMYWYRQDPGQGLRLIYYSQIVNDFQKGDIAEGYSVSREKKESFPLTVTSAQKNPTAFYLCASSYRGGQPQHFGDGTRLSIL.